This TCR beta chain was sequenced for a study of blood T cell repertoires in COVID-19. Across the study: The United States, Italy and Spain provided the acute and convalescent COVID-19 samples. T cells, B-cell-depleted T cells, or PBMCs provided the cDNA or gDNA that served as material.

Trimming removed 5 bases from V and 0 bases from J; junction bases left unmatched: 7. The CDR3 loop spans 15 amino acids. CDR1 and CDR2 from the germline V gene are MDHEN and SYDVKM. As processed by the authors: Estimation of nucleated cell counts was performed using reference gene primer amplification. Profiling relied on immunoSEQ multiplex PCR, and the TCRdb table lists in-frame clones only, not all of them. The D gene and trimming were derived from the DNA, and the V and J assignments and clone size from that table. The data contain roughly 100,000 clones, 85% to 90% of them seen just once; the ten biggest clones take up roughly 5.3%.

The TCR originated in a human donor in a cohort sampled during active COVID-19. The sample taken for sequencing was peripheral blood. The rearrangement links TRBV28 to TRBJ2-7; 7 nucleotides match TRBD1. This CDR3 is CASSRDRDSSYEQYF. CDR3 nucleotides: TGTGCCAGCAGTAGGGATAGGGACAGCTCCTACGAGCAGTACTTC.